The sequence of this TCR beta chain was determined in a study of blood T cells in healthy people across ages. Study-level findings and limits: Expanded clonotype shifts may have been confounded, as the donors had an unknown CMV status. Leaving the PBMCs unsorted stopped any conclusive comparison of naive versus antigen-experienced cells. Fewer expanded clones and more diversity marked long-lived versus aged donors. A strong correlation was found between TCR beta diversity and the percentage of naive T cells.

CDR1 is SGHDN and CDR2 is FVKESK in the germline V gene. V was clipped by 1 base and J by 2 bases, with 19 bases between them. The CDR3 consists of 18 residues. The authors ran a second PCR of about 7 to 12 cycles using a sample-barcoded 5' primer and a J-beta primer mix. TCRdb recomputed calls from the 5' RACE reads with MiXCR, one row per CDR3 protein. The sample contains about 690,000 distinct CDR3 sequences, 40% to 45% of which appear only once. This clonotype appeared a few times. Its antigen is unidentified. The TCR comes from a man older than 75 in good health. This chain uses TRBV14 with TRBJ2-3; D might be TRBD2 (6 bases). Sample: blood. The CDR3, as DNA: TGTGCCAGCAGCCAAGTAAGGAGGGCGGTACAGACCACAGATACGCAGTATTTT. Amino acid sequence: CASSQVRRAVQTTDTQYF.